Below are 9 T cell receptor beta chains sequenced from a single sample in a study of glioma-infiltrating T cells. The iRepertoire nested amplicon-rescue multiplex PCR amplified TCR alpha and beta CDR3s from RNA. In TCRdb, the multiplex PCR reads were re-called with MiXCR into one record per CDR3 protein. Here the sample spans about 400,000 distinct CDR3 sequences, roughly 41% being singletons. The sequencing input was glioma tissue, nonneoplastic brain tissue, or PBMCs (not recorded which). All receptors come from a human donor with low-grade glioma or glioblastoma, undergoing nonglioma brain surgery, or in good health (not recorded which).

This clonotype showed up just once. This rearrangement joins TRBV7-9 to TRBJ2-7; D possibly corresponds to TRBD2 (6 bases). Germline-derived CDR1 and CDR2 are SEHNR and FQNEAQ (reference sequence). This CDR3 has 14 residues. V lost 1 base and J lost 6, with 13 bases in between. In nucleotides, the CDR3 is TGTGCCAGCAGCTTAGGACCCCCCGGGGGCGAGCAGTACTTC. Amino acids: CASSLGPPGGEQYF.

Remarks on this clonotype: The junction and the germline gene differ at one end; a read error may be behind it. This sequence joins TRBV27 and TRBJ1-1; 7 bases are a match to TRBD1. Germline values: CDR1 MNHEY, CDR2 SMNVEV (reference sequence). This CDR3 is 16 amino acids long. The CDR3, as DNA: TGTGCCAGCAGTCTCGGGGCAGGGGGAATGAAGACTGAAGCTTTCTTT. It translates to CASSLGAGGMKTEAFF.

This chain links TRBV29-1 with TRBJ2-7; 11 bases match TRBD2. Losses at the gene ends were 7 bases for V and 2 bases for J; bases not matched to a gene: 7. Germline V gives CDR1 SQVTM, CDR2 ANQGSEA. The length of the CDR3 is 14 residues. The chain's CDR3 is CSATGLAVAYEQYF. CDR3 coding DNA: TGCAGCGCGACGGGACTAGCGGTTGCCTACGAGCAGTACTTC.

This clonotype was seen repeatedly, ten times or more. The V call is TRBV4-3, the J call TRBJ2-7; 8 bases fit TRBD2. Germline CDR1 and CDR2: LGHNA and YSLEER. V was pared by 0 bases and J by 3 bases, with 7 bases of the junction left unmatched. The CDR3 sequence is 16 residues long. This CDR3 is CASSQDGVAGNYEQYF. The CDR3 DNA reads TGCGCCAGCAGCCAAGATGGAGTAGCGGGAAACTACGAGCAGTACTTC.

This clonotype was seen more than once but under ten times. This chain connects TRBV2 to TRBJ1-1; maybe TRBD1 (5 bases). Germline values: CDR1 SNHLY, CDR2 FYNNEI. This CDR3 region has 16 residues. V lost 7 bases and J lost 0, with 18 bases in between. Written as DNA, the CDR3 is TGTGCCAGCATTGAGGGGCATTTGGGGTTGAACACTGAAGCTTTCTTT. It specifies CASIEGHLGLNTEAFF.

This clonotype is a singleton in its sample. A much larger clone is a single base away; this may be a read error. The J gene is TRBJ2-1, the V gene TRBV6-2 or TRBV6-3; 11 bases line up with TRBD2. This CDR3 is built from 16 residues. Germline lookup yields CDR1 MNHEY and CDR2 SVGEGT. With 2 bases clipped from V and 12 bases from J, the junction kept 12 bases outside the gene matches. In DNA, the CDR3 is TGTGCCAGCAGTTACCCGACTAGCGGGATCATGCGTTTGCAGTTCTTC. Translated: CASSYPTSGIMRLQFF.

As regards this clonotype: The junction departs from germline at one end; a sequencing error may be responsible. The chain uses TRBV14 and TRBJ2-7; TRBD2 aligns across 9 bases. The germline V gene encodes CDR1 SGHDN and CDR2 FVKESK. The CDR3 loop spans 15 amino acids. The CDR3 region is CASSPGLAIAYQQYF. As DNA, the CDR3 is TGTGCCAGCAGCCCCGGACTAGCGATAGCCTACCAGCAGTACTTC. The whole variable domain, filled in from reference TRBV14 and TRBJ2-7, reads EAGVTQFPSHSVIEKGQTVTLRCDPISGHDNLYWYRRVMGKEIKFLLHFVKESKQDESGMPNNRFLAERTGGTYSTLKVQPAELEDSGVYFCASSPGLAIAYQQYFGPGTRLTVT.

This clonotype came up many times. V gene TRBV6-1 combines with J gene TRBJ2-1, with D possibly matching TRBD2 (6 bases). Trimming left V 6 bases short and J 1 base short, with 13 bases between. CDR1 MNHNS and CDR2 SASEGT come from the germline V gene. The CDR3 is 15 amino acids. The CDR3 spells CASRSSGESYNEQFF. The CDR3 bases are TGTGCCAGCAGGAGTTCGGGAGAGTCCTACAATGAGCAGTTCTTC.

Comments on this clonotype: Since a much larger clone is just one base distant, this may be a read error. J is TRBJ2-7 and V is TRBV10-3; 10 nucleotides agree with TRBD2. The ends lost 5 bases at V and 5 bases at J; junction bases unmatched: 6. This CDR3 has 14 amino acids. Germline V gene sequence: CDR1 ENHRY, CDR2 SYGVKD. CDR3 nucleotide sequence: TGTGCCATCAGTTTATCTAGCGGGAGCGACGAGCAGTACTTC. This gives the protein CAISLSSGSDEQYF.